This T cell receptor (beta chain) was retrieved from a study of blood T cell repertoires in COVID-19. Data came from immunoSEQ multiplex PCR; TCRdb stores just in-frame clones and leaves some out. The sample consists of about 80,000 clones, roughly 90% of them appearing once. The germline CDR1 and CDR2 sequences are MNHEY and SVGEGT. This CDR3 has 14 residues. V dropped 4 bases and J dropped 3; count of bases not matched to a gene: 4. The sequence came from a man between 65 and 85 years old with acute or convalescent COVID-19. The gene calls are TRBV6-2 or TRBV6-3 and TRBJ2-3, with 7 bases identical to TRBD2. Sample: peripheral blood. CDR3 sequence (DNA): TGTGCCAGCAGTTTAGGACTAGAAACAGATACGCAGTATTTT. Protein product: CASSLGLETDTQYF.